Listed below are T cell receptor beta chains from one sample, sequenced in a study of blood T cell repertoires in COVID-19. Produced via immunoSEQ multiplex PCR; TCRdb's table is partial and in-frame only. The sample lists about 15,000 clones; 70% to 90% were seen once. Sequencing was performed on peripheral blood. The receptors derive from a human donor in a cohort sampled during active COVID-19. CDR3s include the opening cysteine and the closing phenylalanine or tryptophan. The D gene is left open where the match is weak. Clone size is not always given. Where it is, it says once, few, many or a class for expanded clones.

d_call j_call clone_size v_call cdr3_nt cdr3_aa
. TRBJ1-1 . TRBV6-5 TGTGCCAGCAGCCTGAGCGGGGCCGACACTGAAGCTTTCTTT CASSLSGADTEAFF
. TRBJ1-2 . TRBV30 TGTGCCTGGAGTGTACTGGCAGGATCCCAATCTAACTATGGCTACACCTTC CAWSVLAGSQSNYGYTF
. TRBJ2-2 . TRBV19 TGTGCCAGTAACGGGGGGCGCAAGGCCGGGGAGCTGTTTTTT CASNGGRKAGELFF
TRBD2 TRBJ2-3 . TRBV27 TGTGCCAGCAGTCCTAGCGGGGGGACTTCCAATACGCAGTATTTT CASSPSGGTSNTQYF
. TRBJ2-7 . TRBV11-2 TGTGCCAGCAGAAATACGAGGGAGCAGTACTTC CASRNTREQYF
TRBD1 TRBJ2-4 . TRBV15 TGTGCCACCAGCAGAGATCAGGGGGTCGGGGTGGTGTGGGACAAAAACATTCAGTACTTC CATSRDQGVGVVWDKNIQYF
. TRBJ2-2 . TRBV6-5 TGTGCCAGTGGGTCGGGGGTGGCGAACACCGGGGAGCTGTTTTTT CASGSGVANTGELFF
. TRBJ1-6 . TRBV24-1 TGTGCCACCAGCCTCGGGGAGAAAGTGGGTAATTCACCCCTCCACTTT CATSLGEKVGNSPLHF
. TRBJ1-5 . TRBV12-3/TRBV12-4 TGTGCCAGCGGGCCCGTGAGCAATCAGCCCCAGCATTTT CASGPVSNQPQHF
TRBD2 TRBJ2-1 . TRBV2 TGTGCCAGCAGTGAATATGGCAGGACGGGGGGGGAGCAGTTCTTC CASSEYGRTGGEQFF
TRBD1 TRBJ2-1 . TRBV29-1 TGCAGCTCAGGGGGCCTTGACTACAATGAGCAGTTCTTC CSSGGLDYNEQFF
. TRBJ2-2 . TRBV10-3 TGTGCCATCAGTGAGAATCAGGGGCCAGTCCCCGGGGAGCTGTTTTTT CAISENQGPVPGELFF
TRBD1 TRBJ1-1 . TRBV19 TGTGCCAGTAGCACCCGGGACAGAGCGTTCTTT CASSTRDRAFF
. TRBJ1-5 . TRBV30 TGTGCCTGGAATTTGGTAGGGGTGAATCAGCCCCAGCATTTT CAWNLVGVNQPQHF
TRBD2 TRBJ2-2 . TRBV6-4 TGTGCCAGCAGACAGACTAGCGGGGGGGCCAACACCGGGGAGCTGTTTTTT CASRQTSGGANTGELFF
TRBD1 TRBJ1-6 . TRBV2 TGTGCCAGCATGATGGACAGGGGGAATTCACCCCTCCACTTT CASMMDRGNSPLHF
TRBD1 TRBJ1-1 . TRBV19 TGTGCCAGTGGGGTTGGGGACAGGTGGACGAGAACTGAAGCTTTCTTT CASGVGDRWTRTEAFF
. TRBJ1-4 . TRBV11-2 TGTGCCAGCAGCCCGGCAGGTGCAACTAATGAAAAACTGTTTTTT CASSPAGATNEKLFF
. TRBJ2-3 . TRBV6-5 TGTGCCAGCAGTTACTCGGGGGGGCCCCCAGATACGCAGTATTTT CASSYSGGPPDTQYF
TRBD1 TRBJ2-3 . TRBV10-3 TGTGCCATCAGGTCGACAGGGTACGATGCAGATACGCAGTATTTT CAIRSTGYDADTQYF
. TRBJ2-3 . TRBV19 TGTGCCAGTCGACCTCCCGACGGACTATCAGATACGCAGTATTTT CASRPPDGLSDTQYF
TRBD1 TRBJ2-1 . TRBV5-1 TGCGCCAGCAGCTTGGAATTGGGACAGATTTACAATGAGCAGTTCTTC CASSLELGQIYNEQFF
TRBD1 TRBJ1-4 . TRBV11-2 TGTGCCAGCAGCTGGGGAGGGACAGGTGCAACTAATGAAAAACTGTTTTTT CASSWGGTGATNEKLFF
. TRBJ1-3 . TRBV5-4 TGTGCCAGCACCGCGGGGGGATCTGGAAACACCATATATTTT CASTAGGSGNTIYF
. TRBJ1-1 . TRBV7-9 TGTGCCAGCAGCTTAAGTGGAGGGTCCACTGAAGCTTTCTTT CASSLSGGSTEAFF
. TRBJ1-6 few TRBV9 TGTGCCAGCAGCGTAGAATTCAGGGAGGGTAATTCACCCCTCCACTTT CASSVEFREGNSPLHF
. TRBJ1-6 . TRBV30 TGTGCCTGGAGTGCGGGAAGCTCCTATAATTCACCCCTCCACTTT CAWSAGSSYNSPLHF
TRBD1 TRBJ2-7 . TRBV6-5 TGTGCCAGCAGTCCCCGGGACAGGGACTACGAGCAGTACTTC CASSPRDRDYEQYF
. TRBJ2-1 . TRBV7-2 TGTGCCAGCAGCCGGAGAGGGCAAGGCAATGAGCAGTTCTTC CASSRRGQGNEQFF
. TRBJ1-1 . TRBV23-1 TGCGCCAGCAGTCATCTGGCCCTGAACACTGAAGCTTTCTTT CASSHLALNTEAFF
. TRBJ1-5 . TRBV5-1 TGCGCCAGCAGCTTGGGGGAACAGGTCAACCAGCCCCAGCATTTT CASSLGEQVNQPQHF
TRBD1 TRBJ2-3 . TRBV6-5 TGTGCCACAAACCGGGACAGGGGGCAGGATACGCAGTATTTT CATNRDRGQDTQYF
. TRBJ2-7 . TRBV5-1 TGCGCCAGCAGCCGGGACAAACGCTACGAGCAGTACTTC CASSRDKRYEQYF
TRBD1 TRBJ1-1 . TRBV12-3/TRBV12-4 TGTGCCAGCAGTTACAGGGGTGGCGCTGAAGCTTTCTTT CASSYRGGAEAFF
. TRBJ2-7 medium-sized TRBV7-8 TGTGCCAGCAGCTTAGGTGCAGGGGGGACCTACGAGCAGTACTTC CASSLGAGGTYEQYF
. TRBJ1-5 . TRBV19 TGTGCCAGTAGTTTTTCCCAGGTTAGTGGCAGTCAGCCCCAGCATTTT CASSFSQVSGSQPQHF
. TRBJ2-7 . TRBV6-1 TGTGCCAGCAGTGAAGCTCTGAGGATACCCTACGAGCAGTACTTC CASSEALRIPYEQYF
TRBD1 TRBJ1-2 . TRBV6-5 TGTGCCAGCAGCGCAGGGACAGGGAATGGCTACACCTTC CASSAGTGNGYTF
. TRBJ2-5 . TRBV5-1 TGCGCCAGCAGCTCGCCGGGACGGGAGGAGACCCAGTACTTC CASSSPGREETQYF
. TRBJ1-1 . TRBV6-5 TGTGCCAGCAGCTCCCCTGTGAACACTGAAGCTTTCTTT CASSSPVNTEAFF
TRBD1 TRBJ2-7 . TRBV12-3/TRBV12-4 TGTGCCAGCAGTAGGGGGCAGGGGCAGTACTTC CASSRGQGQYF
TRBD2 TRBJ2-7 few TRBV2 TGTGCCAGCAAAAAGGCTAGCGGGGGGCCTGGGGAGCAGTACTTC CASKKASGGPGEQYF
. TRBJ2-3 . TRBV11-2 TGTGCCAGCAGCTTAGATCGGGGCGGGGTCACAGATACGCAGTATTTT CASSLDRGGVTDTQYF
TRBD1 TRBJ1-2 . TRBV6-1 TGTGCCAGCAGTGAAGCTGGTCGACAGGGTTACTATGGCTACACCTTC CASSEAGRQGYYGYTF
TRBD1 TRBJ1-5 . TRBV19 TGTGCCAGTAGTAGAGGACAGGGGGAGTTCTTGAGCAATCAGCCCCAGCATTTT CASSRGQGEFLSNQPQHF
. TRBJ1-2 . TRBV5-4 TGTGCCAGCAGCTTAGGGGCAGAGTATGGGTATGGCTACACCTTC CASSLGAEYGYGYTF
. TRBJ1-1 . TRBV9 TGTGCCAGCAGCGTCACAACAGGGCAAACTGAAGCTTTCTTT CASSVTTGQTEAFF
TRBD2 TRBJ2-5 . TRBV14 TGTGCCAGCAGCCAAGATGAAGCTAGCGGCCATCGTGAAGAGACCCAGTACTTC CASSQDEASGHREETQYF
. TRBJ2-5 . TRBV13 TGTGCCAGCAGCACTTCAGGTCTCCAAGAGACCCAGTACTTC CASSTSGLQETQYF
. TRBJ1-5 . TRBV19 TGTGCCAGTACGGGGGGCTATCGTCAGCCCCAGCATTTT CASTGGYRQPQHF
. TRBJ2-7 . TRBV18 TGTGCCAGCTCACCCGGGTCCTCGAGCTCCTACGAGCAGTACTTC CASSPGSSSSYEQYF
TRBD1 TRBJ2-3 . TRBV6-5 TGTGCCAGCAGTTCGCCGGGACAGGGGAAGGGGGACACGCAGTATTTT CASSSPGQGKGDTQYF
. TRBJ1-2 . TRBV19 TGTGCCAGTAGTATAGTCCTTGGAGGGGCCACTAACTATGGCTACACCTTC CASSIVLGGATNYGYTF
TRBD1 TRBJ1-3 . TRBV7-9 TGTGCCAGCAGCTTAGCTGGACAGGGGGCTGAAGATTTT CASSLAGQGAEDF
. TRBJ1-2 . TRBV21-1 TGTGCCAGCAGCAAATTTGGCAGGATCAACTATGGCTACACCTTC CASSKFGRINYGYTF
. TRBJ2-7 . TRBV5-8 TGTGCCAGCAGCTTGGGTCAGGGCCCCTACGAGCAGTACTTC CASSLGQGPYEQYF
. TRBJ1-2 . TRBV12-3/TRBV12-4 TGTGCCAGCAGTTTAAACAGCTATGGCTACACCTTC CASSLNSYGYTF
. TRBJ2-2 . TRBV29-1 TGCAGCGTTGGAAGGGGGAACACCGGGGAGCTGTTTTTT CSVGRGNTGELFF
. TRBJ2-2 . TRBV3-1/TRBV3-2 TGTGCCAGCAGCCGACGCGTACAGGTCACCGGGGAGCTGTTTTTT CASSRRVQVTGELFF
. TRBJ1-3 once TRBV30 TGTGCCTGGAGTGCGGGGTTTGGCCACTCTGGAAACACCATATATTTT CAWSAGFGHSGNTIYF